This T cell receptor (beta chain) was profiled in a study of T cell responses to AZD1222 COVID-19 vaccine. Study-level results: CD4 TCRs associated with vaccination spanned spike, dominating at 160-218 and 743-854.

About this clone: The target antigen is unknown.

V shed 4 bases, J shed 8 bases, and the junction held 7 bases outside the gene matches. Germline loops: CDR1 SGHNT, CDR2 YENEEA. The length of the CDR3 is 15 residues. Method: immunoSEQ multiplex PCR; TCRdb's copy keeps in-frame clones and lacks some. The table records tens of thousands of clones, around 90% of them present only once. The sample was peripheral blood, taken on day 0 of AZD1222 vaccination. This rearrangement joins TRBV11-3 to TRBJ2-1; 11 bases are a match to TRBD1. The sequence came from an adult in good health. CDR3 sequence (DNA): TGTGCCAGCAGCTCTGGACAGGGGGCGCGACATGAGCAGTTCTTC. Translation: CASSSGQGARHEQFF.